These 21 T cell receptor beta chains originate from one sample sequenced in a study of low-dose radiotherapy and immunotherapy resistance in tumors. Covering alpha and beta chains, TRAV- and TRBV-specific primers were used for the first-strand cDNA. Amplification, which lasted 15 to 20 PCR cycles, used a constant-region primer and V-primer adapter to amplify TCRs. TCRdb redid the calling of the reads with MiXCR, one entry per CDR3 protein. Of about 60,000 distinct CDR3 sequences listed, about 25% were seen once; the top ten hold 5.5% to 6%. The time point was: before trial treatment. Sample: PBMCs, taken before treatment. All receptors derive from a male donor with prostate cancer.

This clonotype showed up many times. CDR3 coding DNA: TGTGCTAGTGGTTTGGTAATAGAGACTAGCGGGAGAATGTTGCAGTTCTTC. The encoded protein is CASGLVIETSGRMLQFF. The chain links TRBV12-5 to TRBJ2-1, with 12 bases identical to TRBD2. Germline V gene sequence: CDR1 LGHNT, CDR2 FRNRAP. CDR3 size: 17 residues. J was trimmed by 12 bases and V by 0 bases; bases with no gene match: 12.

The chain combines TRBV7-2 with TRBJ2-7; 7 bases align to TRBD1. Trimming cost V 4 bases and J 4 bases; bases outside gene matches: 7. This CDR3 has 14 amino acids. Germline CDR1 SGHTA, CDR2 FQGNSA. CDR3 amino acids: CASSSGPGGYEQYF. CDR3 coding DNA: TGTGCCAGCAGCTCCGGCCCAGGGGGATACGAGCAGTACTTC. Full variable domain (missing parts from reference TRBV7-2 and TRBJ2-7): GAGVSQSPSNKVTEKGKDVELRCDPISGHTALYWYRQSLGQGLEFLIYFQGNSAPDKSGLPSDRFSAERTGGSVSTLTIQRTQQEDSAVYLCASSSGPGGYEQYFGPGTRLTVT.

The chain uses TRBV7-2 and TRBJ2-1; TRBD1 matches 10 bases. The germline gives CDR1 SGHTA, CDR2 FQGNSA. CDR3 length: 15 residues. V lost 5 bases to trimming and J lost 8 bases; unmatched junction nucleotides: 9. The CDR3 here is CASSVKGQGLYEQFF. In DNA, the CDR3 is TGTGCCAGCAGCGTTAAGGGACAGGGGCTGTATGAGCAGTTCTTC.

This clonotype appeared many times. The gene calls are TRBV6-2 or TRBV6-3 and TRBJ1-2; TRBD1 agrees at 7 bases. J gave up 1 base and V 5 bases, and 4 bases lay outside the gene matches. The CDR3 spans 14 residues. The germline gives CDR1 MNHEY, CDR2 SVGEGT. The CDR3 nucleotides read TGTGCCAGCAGTGAGGGGACAGATAACTATGGCTACACCTTC. Encoded protein: CASSEGTDNYGYTF.

The V call is TRBV7-2, the J call TRBJ2-3; no clear D gene. V was trimmed by 6 bases and J by 3 bases, leaving 19 bases between them. The germline gives CDR1 SGHTA, CDR2 FQGNSA. The CDR3 length is 16 residues. The CDR3 nucleotides are TGTGCCAGCAGTTATTCGGCTGGGGTCGTGACAGATACGCAGTATTTT. Its translation: CASSYSAGVVTDTQYF.

This clonotype has ten or more counts. V and J are TRBV5-5 and TRBJ2-2; no firm D call. The CDR3 is 13 amino acids. With 2 bases removed from V and 5 bases from J, the gap between germline ends came to 7 bases. Germline V gives CDR1 SGHKS, CDR2 YYEKEE (reference sequence). The CDR3 loop reads CASSFLVTGELFF. CDR3 in DNA: TGTGCCAGCAGCTTTTTGGTAACCGGGGAGCTGTTTTTT.

This clonotype has at least ten counts. V gene TRBV19 combines with J gene TRBJ1-1; no definite D call. The CDR3 is 15 amino acids. Trimming removed 5 bases from V and 1 base from J, with 14 bases in between. CDR1 and CDR2 from the germline V gene are LNHDA and SQIVND (reference sequence). The CDR3 region has the DNA TGTGCCAGTAGTCCAGGCGGGAGCCCGAACACTGAAGCTTTCTTT. This gives the protein CASSPGGSPNTEAFF.

The table lists this clonotype with many counts. The gene calls are TRBV20-1 and TRBJ2-7; 9 positions agree with TRBD2. Germline V gene lookup returns CDR1 DFQATT and CDR2 SNEGSKA (reference sequence). The CDR3 sequence is 15 residues long. V trimming: 1 base; J trimming: 2 bases; junction bases outside the gene matches: 6. CDR3: CSARGVAGAAYEQYF. The DNA of the CDR3 is TGCAGTGCTAGAGGGGTAGCGGGAGCGGCCTACGAGCAGTACTTC.

This clonotype was recorded many times. This chain joins TRBV20-1 and TRBJ2-2, with 7 nucleotides matching TRBD1. CDR1 is DFQATT, CDR2 SNEGSKA, per germline (reference sequence). This CDR3 region has 14 residues. J lost 7 bases, V lost 6 bases, and 11 bases had no gene match. CDR3 region: CSARPRGQGGELFF. CDR3 in DNA: TGCAGTGCCCGCCCGAGGGGGCAGGGCGGGGAGCTGTTTTTT.

As to this clonotype: A much larger clone is a single base away; this may be a read error. The CDR3 bases are TGTGTCAGCAGCTTGGCCTCAGTTAATGAAAAACTGTTTTTT. Amino acids: CVSSLASVNEKLFF. The chain uses TRBV5-8 and TRBJ1-4; D is undetermined. CDR3 size: 14 residues. Germline values: CDR1 SGHTS, CDR2 YDEGEE.

This clonotype occurred many times. This chain uses TRBV4-1 with TRBJ2-7; D is possibly TRBD1 or TRBD2 (6 bases each). Between the trimmed V and J ends, which lost 1 base and 5 bases, there was a span of 21 bases. Germline V lookup: CDR1 MGHRA, CDR2 YSYEKL. The CDR3 is made up of 17 amino acids. For the CDR3, the DNA is TGCGCCAGCAGCCAAGTACCCCTGACATTCGGGGGCCACGAGCAGTACTTC. This gives the protein CASSQVPLTFGGHEQYF.

In this sample, this clonotype turned up a few times. The chain employs TRBV24-1 and TRBJ2-7; TRBD1 matches 9 bases. V lost 2 bases to trimming and J lost 0 bases; unmatched junction nucleotides: 4. CDR3 length equals 16 residues. CDR1 and CDR2 from the germline V gene are KGHDR and SFDVKD. CDR3 loop: CATSDSTGQGSYEQYF. In DNA, the CDR3 is TGTGCCACCAGTGATTCAACGGGACAGGGCTCCTACGAGCAGTACTTC.

In this sample, this clonotype turned up many times. The chain couples TRBV10-3 to TRBJ1-5, with D maybe TRBD1 (6 bases). The CDR3 loop spans 16 amino acids. Trimming took 0 bases from V and 2 from J, leaving 11 bases between them. Germline assignment: CDR1 ENHRY and CDR2 SYGVKD. The chain's CDR3 is CAISESGAGGNQPQHF. The CDR3 coding sequence is TGTGCCATCAGTGAGTCGGGGGCCGGGGGCAATCAGCCCCAGCATTTT.

This clonotype was observed many times. V gene TRBV30 combines with J gene TRBJ2-3; 8 nucleotides agree with TRBD1. The CDR3 is 15 amino acids. Germline V gene data show CDR1 as GTSNPN and CDR2 as SVGIG (reference sequence). V lost 8 bases to trimming and J lost 1 base; unmatched junction nucleotides: 11. The CDR3 nucleotides read TGTGCCGGCATACTACCGGGACAGGGCACAGATACGCAGTATTTT. As protein: CAGILPGQGTDTQYF.

As DNA, the CDR3 is TGTGCCAGCAGCCACAATAGCGTGAGGACTGAGCAGTTCTTC. This translates into CASSHNSVRTEQFF. This rearrangement joins TRBV3-1 to TRBJ2-1; tentatively, D is TRBD2 (5 bases). The germline gives CDR1 LGHDT, CDR2 YNNKEL (reference sequence). This CDR3 has 14 residues. Trimming stripped 3 bases from V and 9 bases from J, with 15 bases between.

This clonotype occurred many times. This chain connects TRBV5-6 to TRBJ1-6; D ambiguous. The CDR3 is 17 residues long. Per germline, CDR1 SGHDT and CDR2 YYEEEE. V was shortened by 4 bases and J by 0 bases, with 14 bases between the two germline ends. The CDR3 DNA reads TGTGCCAGCAGCCAAGCCGGCGTGGGCTCCTATAATTCACCCCTCCACTTT. This gives the protein CASSQAGVGSYNSPLHF.

The rearrangement joins TRBV6-6 to TRBJ2-1, with 15 bases lining up with TRBD2. The germline gives CDR1 MNHNY, CDR2 SVGAGI (reference sequence). The CDR3 is 15 amino acids. Trimming at V came to 6 bases and at J to 9 bases, leaving 6 bases not matched to a gene. The CDR3 DNA follows: TGTGCCAGCAGCCGGACTAGCGGGGGGGCAGTTGAGCAGTTCTTC. Its translation is CASSRTSGGAVEQFF.

This clonotype was seen ten or more times. This chain uses TRBV3-1 with TRBJ1-2; 8 bases match TRBD1. This CDR3 has 16 residues. The ends lost 0 bases at V and 4 bases at J; junction bases unmatched: 7. Germline loops: CDR1 LGHDT, CDR2 YNNKEL (reference sequence). The CDR3 DNA follows: TGTGCCAGCAGCCAAGATAGGGCAGGGGGCTTCTATGGCTACACCTTC. This gives the protein CASSQDRAGGFYGYTF.

This chain uses TRBV12-3 or TRBV12-4 with TRBJ2-7; tentative D call: TRBD1 (6 bases). Trimming left V 6 bases short and J 4 bases short, with 16 bases between. The CDR3 is 14 amino acids. CDR3: CASRRSGTTYEQYF. The CDR3 region has the DNA TGTGCCAGCAGACGATCCGGGACAACTTACGAGCAGTACTTC.

This clonotype was counted many times. The rearrangement uses TRBV18 and TRBJ1-5, with a tentative D call TRBD1 (5 bases). CDR3 size: 16 residues. CDR1 is KGHSH, CDR2 LQKENI, per germline. Trimming left V 2 bases short and J 4 bases short, with 15 bases between. The CDR3: CASSPLGVGGNQPQHF. The CDR3 DNA follows: TGTGCCAGCTCACCATTAGGGGTGGGAGGTAATCAGCCCCAGCATTTT.

A note on this clonotype: A far bigger clonotype differs at one base, so this is likely a read error. The rearrangement uses TRBV19 and TRBJ2-7; no clear D. The germline V gene encodes CDR1 LNHDA and CDR2 SQIVND (reference sequence). The CDR3 has 14 amino acids. V shed 5 bases and J shed 7 bases, with 18 bases lying between them. CDR3 coding DNA: TGTGCCAGTAGTCTCCCCGGTGGTAGGAATGAGCAGTACTTC. Translating it yields CASSLPGGRNEQYF.